Each of the 23 T cell receptor beta chains below was sequenced from the same sample in a study of cytomegalovirus exposure and HLA in healthy donors. PCR amplification relied on 60 Vbeta primers (plus 13 Jbeta primers). Assay used: immunoSEQ multiplex PCR; TCRdb lists only in-frame clones, some missing. Here the sample table reports roughly 100,000 clones. The material sequenced was PBMCs. The receptors come from a woman aged 25 to 39 in good health and CMV-seronegative.

V is TRBV7-8 and J is TRBJ1-4; 11 nucleotides align to TRBD1. The germline CDR1 and CDR2 sequences are SGHVS and FQNEAQ. CDR3 size: 20 residues. V lost 0 bases and J lost 6; bases outside the gene matches: 15. The chain's CDR3 is CASSLAGTGGRRNAYEKLFF. CDR3 nucleotides: TGTGCCAGCAGCTTAGCGGGGACAGGGGGAAGGCGGAATGCGTATGAAAAACTGTTTTTT.

This rearrangement joins TRBV4-1 to TRBJ2-3, with D possibly matching TRBD2 (5 bases). Deletions cut 1 base from V and 2 bases from J, with 19 bases between. The CDR3 contains 18 residues. CDR1 MGHRA and CDR2 YSYEKL come from the germline V gene. CDR3 residues: CASSQAGQAVDTTDTQYF. The CDR3 DNA is TGCGCCAGCAGCCAAGCCGGGCAAGCGGTCGATACCACAGATACGCAGTATTTT.

The rearrangement joins TRBV2 to TRBJ2-4; TRBD2 agrees at 7 bases. This CDR3 spans 13 amino acids. Looked up from germline, CDR1 is SNHLY and CDR2 is FYNNEI. Unmatched junction bases numbered 4, after V lost 10 bases and J lost 1 base. CDR3 in amino acids: CATGGGAKNIQYF. The CDR3 DNA reads as TGTGCCACCGGCGGGGGTGCCAAAAACATTCAGTACTTC.

The chain employs TRBV5-4 and TRBJ2-1, with D possibly TRBD2 on 6 matching bases. The CDR3 extends over 15 amino acids. Germline CDR1 reads SGHNT; CDR2 reads YYREEE (reference sequence). The germline V and J ends were trimmed by 0 bases and 1 base, with 8 bases remaining between them. This CDR3 reads CASSLEAGSYNEQFF. In DNA, the CDR3 is TGTGCCAGCAGCTTGGAGGCGGGGTCCTACAATGAGCAGTTCTTC.

The chain couples TRBV15 to TRBJ2-5; TRBD1 might be the D (6 bases). The CDR3 extends over 18 amino acids. Per the germline V gene, CDR1 is LNHNV and CDR2 is YYDKDF (reference sequence). The V end lost 0 bases, the J end lost 5 bases, and 22 bases lay between the germline ends. Written as DNA, the CDR3 is TGTGCCACCAGCAGAGATCCTAGAAGGGGGTCTTACAAGGAGACCCAGTACTTC. This codes for CATSRDPRRGSYKETQYF.

The rearrangement uses TRBV28 and TRBJ1-5, with TRBD1 matching over 9 bases. Germline values: CDR1 MDHEN, CDR2 SYDVKM. This CDR3 is 15 amino acids long. V lost 6 bases to trimming and J lost 3 bases; unmatched junction nucleotides: 6. The CDR3 sequence is CASSLGQGLNQPQHF. In DNA, the CDR3 is TGTGCCAGCAGCCTGGGACAGGGCCTCAATCAGCCCCAGCATTTT.

The rearrangement uses TRBV27 and TRBJ2-7, with 7 bases fitting TRBD1. Per the germline V gene, CDR1 is MNHEY and CDR2 is SMNVEV (reference sequence). Trimming removed 3 bases from V and 3 bases from J; junction bases left unmatched: 5. The CDR3 sequence is 14 residues long. The CDR3, as DNA: TGTGCCAGCAGTTTGCTGGGACAGAACTACGAGCAGTACTTC. This translates into CASSLLGQNYEQYF.

V gene TRBV10-3 combines with J gene TRBJ1-1, with 10 bases aligning to TRBD1. V lost 6 bases, J lost 3 bases, and 4 bases stayed unmatched. The CDR3 length is 14 residues. Germline V gene lookup returns CDR1 ENHRY and CDR2 SYGVKD. CDR3 loop: CAIRNGQGDTEAFF. The DNA for the CDR3 is TGTGCCATCAGGAACGGACAGGGGGACACTGAAGCTTTCTTT.

The chain employs TRBV5-4 and TRBJ1-4, with 8 positions matching TRBD1. This CDR3 is 15 amino acids long. The germline gives CDR1 SGHNT, CDR2 YYREEE (reference sequence). Trimming removed 4 bases from V and 4 bases from J; junction bases left unmatched: 6. The CDR3 loop reads CASSVQTGDNEKLFF. CDR3 nucleotides: TGTGCCAGCAGCGTCCAGACAGGGGATAATGAAAAACTGTTTTTT.

V is TRBV28 and J is TRBJ2-1, with D perhaps TRBD1 (5 bases). The germline V gene has CDR1 MDHEN and CDR2 SYDVKM. This CDR3 is 13 amino acids long. The V and J ends lost 6 bases and 4 bases respectively, with 10 bases between them. Here the CDR3 DNA reads TGTGCCAGCAGAGTTCAGGGTTACAATGAGCAGTTCTTC. Translation gives CASRVQGYNEQFF.

The J gene is TRBJ2-1, the V gene TRBV27, with 12 bases matching TRBD2. Trimming at V came to 5 bases and at J to 5 bases, leaving 7 bases not matched to a gene. The CDR3 runs 16 residues. The germline gives CDR1 MNHEY, CDR2 SMNVEV (reference sequence). CDR3: CASSPWGLAGNNEQFF. As DNA, the CDR3 is TGTGCCAGCAGTCCATGGGGACTAGCGGGTAACAATGAGCAGTTCTTC.

The rearrangement links TRBV5-6 to TRBJ2-1, with TRBD1 identical over 9 bases. Losses at the gene ends were 6 bases for V and 4 bases for J; bases not matched to a gene: 5. Germline V gives CDR1 SGHDT, CDR2 YYEEEE. The CDR3 totals 14 residues. This chain's CDR3 is CASKNRGQYNEQFF. CDR3 nucleotides: TGTGCCAGCAAAAACAGGGGGCAATACAATGAGCAGTTCTTC.

The chain has TRBV7-9 and TRBJ1-4; the D is unclear. Between the trimmed V and J ends, which lost 2 bases and 6 bases, there was a span of 7 bases. Germline V lookup: CDR1 SEHNR, CDR2 FQNEAQ (reference sequence). The CDR3 has 13 amino acids. The CDR3 is CASSLQEDEKLFF. As DNA, the CDR3 is TGTGCCAGCAGCTTACAGGAGGATGAAAAACTGTTTTTT. Combining the CDR3 with reference TRBV7-9 and TRBJ1-4 gives the whole variable domain DTGVSQNPRHKITKRGQNVTFRCDPISEHNRLYWYRQTLGQGPEFLTYFQNEAQLEKSRLLSDRFSAERPKGSFSTLEIQRTEQGDSAMYLCASSLQEDEKLFFGSGTQLSVL.

The genes are TRBV9 and TRBJ2-7; D might be TRBD1 (5 bases). CDR3 length equals 14 residues. From germline, CDR1 is SGDLS and CDR2 YYNGEE. Trimming pared 0 bases from V and 7 bases from J, leaving 14 bases between. This CDR3 is CASSVGGGTGEQYF. The CDR3 bases are TGTGCCAGCAGCGTAGGAGGCGGCACAGGAGAGCAGTACTTC.

As DNA, the CDR3 is TGTGCCAGCACGGATGGGGCAGGGGCCAATGAGCAGTTCTTC. Its translation is CASTDGAGANEQFF. The chain recombines TRBV21-1 with TRBJ2-1; the DNA was not compared with TRBD1, the D call given in the table. TRBV21-1 is reported as a pseudogene. The CDR3 extends over 14 amino acids.

The chain employs TRBV11-3 and TRBJ2-3, with D possibly matching TRBD1 (5 bases). The V end was cut by 2 bases, the J end by 0 bases, with 9 bases between. Looked up from germline, CDR1 is SGHNT and CDR2 is YENEEA. CDR3 length equals 15 residues. CDR3 nucleotides: TGTGCCAGCAGCTTATTACCAGGGAGCACAGATACGCAGTATTTT. This encodes CASSLLPGSTDTQYF.

This chain links TRBV5-1 with TRBJ2-1; D might be TRBD2 (6 bases). This CDR3 spans 16 amino acids. The germline V gene encodes CDR1 SGHRS and CDR2 YFSETQ. The V end lost 4 bases, the J end lost 0 bases, and 14 bases lay between the germline ends. DNA for the CDR3: TGCGCCAGCAGCCTAGGAGGGATTAGCTCCTACAATGAGCAGTTCTTC. This encodes CASSLGGISSYNEQFF.

With respect to this clone: One end of the junction varies from germline; a read error may be responsible. Other DNA variants within this sample encode the same CDR3. This sequence joins TRBV27 and TRBJ1-2, with a weak D call TRBD1 (6 bases). Looked up from germline, CDR1 is MNHEY and CDR2 is SMNVEV (reference sequence). This CDR3 contains 14 residues. CDR3 bases: TGTGCTAGCAGTTCTACAGGGTTGGCCTATGGCTACACCTTC. It encodes CASSSTGLAYGYTF.

V usage is TRBV28 and J usage is TRBJ2-7; TRBD1 matches 9 bases. Trimming at V came to 11 bases and at J to 1 base, leaving 15 bases not matched to a gene. The CDR3 is made up of 16 amino acids. Germline-derived CDR1 and CDR2 are MDHEN and SYDVKM. The CDR3 spells CAVRRPGGQGSYEQYF. CDR3 coding DNA: TGTGCCGTACGCCGGCCAGGGGGACAGGGATCCTACGAGCAGTACTTC.

The chain employs TRBV18 and TRBJ2-5; tentatively, D is TRBD2 (5 bases). V gave up 3 bases and J gave up 11 bases, with 25 bases separating them. CDR1 is KGHSH and CDR2 is LQKENI in the germline V gene. The CDR3 totals 16 residues. The CDR3 region is CASSPSSGSLVGGQYF. The CDR3 DNA reads as TGTGCCAGCTCACCCTCGAGCGGATCCCTAGTAGGCGGGCAGTACTTC.

V is TRBV19 and J is TRBJ1-4, with 8 nucleotides matching TRBD1. Germline CDR1 and CDR2: LNHDA and SQIVND (reference sequence). The CDR3 extends over 15 amino acids. Germline trimming cut 3 bases from V and 6 bases from J; bases unmatched to any gene: 6. DNA for the CDR3: TGTGCCAGTAGTATTACTGGACAGGGTTATGAAAAACTGTTTTTT. This encodes CASSITGQGYEKLFF.

This chain uses TRBV7-8 with TRBJ2-2; D gene unclear. Germline CDR1 SGHVS, CDR2 FQNEAQ. This CDR3 region has 15 residues. V was cut by 1 base and J by 6 bases, with 12 bases left in between. The CDR3 nucleotides are TGTGCCAGCAGCTTAGTAGCTGGGTGGTCCGGGGAGCTGTTTTTT. Translation gives CASSLVAGWSGELFF. Based on the CDR3 plus reference TRBV7-8 and TRBJ2-2, the full variable domain is GAGVSQSPRYKVAKRGQDVALRCDPISGHVSLFWYQQALGQGPEFLTYFQNEAQLDKSGLPSDRFFAERPEGSVSTLKIQRTQQEDSAVYLCASSLVAGWSGELFFGEGSRLTVL.

J is TRBJ2-5 and V is TRBV7-9; 8 bases are shared with TRBD1. Per the germline V gene, CDR1 is SEHNR and CDR2 is FQNEAQ (reference sequence). After removal of 3 bases from V and 5 bases from J, the junction contained 8 bases not matched to a gene. The CDR3 loop spans 15 amino acids. The CDR3 sequence: CASSFFGQGRETQYF. In DNA, the CDR3 is TGTGCCAGCAGCTTTTTCGGACAGGGCCGGGAGACCCAGTACTTC.